The rows below give T cell receptor beta chains drawn from one sample of a study of CD8+ T cells in alopecia areata. Generated by immunoSEQ multiplex PCR, the TCRdb table keeps only in-frame clones and is missing some. The sample yields around 110,000 clones, roughly 50% seen once. The sample in question was CD8+ T cells sorted from blood, obtained at week 24, from a patient treated with tofacitinib. Source of these receptors: a human donor with alopecia areata. Each CDR3 is given with its conserved first and last residue. A D gene is named only where the DNA matches it firmly. Clone size is not always given. Where it is, it says once, few, many or a class for expanded clones.

>few|TRBJ2-1|TRBV9|TRBD1
TGTGCCAGCAGCGTACGACAGGGGCCCTACAATGAGCAGTTCTTC
CASSVRQGPYNEQFF
>once|TRBJ2-5|TRBV27|NA
TGTGCCAGCAGTTTCTTAGGCAGCCAAGAGACCCAGTACTTC
CASSFLGSQETQYF
>NA|TRBJ1-1|TRBV7-2|NA
TGTGCCAGCAGCTTAAGAAGGGGATCAACCACTGAAGCTTTCTTT
CASSLRRGSTTEAFF
>few|TRBJ1-2|TRBV27|NA
TGTGCCAGCAGTCCCTGGGGCAGCTACTATGGCTACACCTTC
CASSPWGSYYGYTF
>NA|TRBJ1-1|TRBV30|TRBD1
TGTGCCTGGAGTCCGACAGGGGAGAACACTGAAGCTTTCTTT
CAWSPTGENTEAFF
>few|TRBJ2-7|TRBV27|TRBD1
TGTGCCAGCGGCGAGAGGACAGGGGCCTACGAGCAGTACTTC
CASGERTGAYEQYF
>NA|TRBJ2-7|TRBV6-5|NA
TGTGCCAGCACCAAGCTGGGGTCGGGCTACGAGCAGTACTTC
CASTKLGSGYEQYF
>NA|TRBJ2-5|TRBV7-6|TRBD1
TGTGCCAGCAGCTTAGATCCGGGACAGAGACAAGAGACCCAGTACTTC
CASSLDPGQRQETQYF
>NA|TRBJ1-2|TRBV4-3|NA
TGCGCCAGCAGCCAATGGCACGGAGACTATGGCTACACCTTC
CASSQWHGDYGYTF
>NA|TRBJ2-7|TRBV30|NA
TGTGCCCTGCTTCGGGGGGCCGGTGAGCAGTACTTC
CALLRGAGEQYF
>few|TRBJ2-7|TRBV5-1|NA
TGCGCCAGCAGCGGAGGGACCGCCTACGAGCAGTACTTC
CASSGGTAYEQYF
>few|TRBJ2-6|TRBV14|NA
TGTGCCAGCAGCCGACCCGACAGCTCTGGGGCCAACGTCCTGACTTTC
CASSRPDSSGANVLTF
>NA|TRBJ1-5|TRBV15|TRBD1
TGTGCCACCAGCGGACAGGGTAGCAATCAGCCCCAGCATTTT
CATSGQGSNQPQHF
>NA|TRBJ1-1|TRBV12-5|NA
TGTGCTAGTGGTTTGGCCTTAGGCGCCAGGGTTACTGAAGCTTTCTTT
CASGLALGARVTEAFF
>few|TRBJ2-7|TRBV13|NA
TGTGCCAGCAGCCTAGGAGCTAAACTCGACGAGCAGTACTTC
CASSLGAKLDEQYF
>NA|TRBJ2-2|TRBV9|TRBD1
TGTGCCAGCAGCCCCCCGGGACAGGTATCCACCGGGGAGCTGTTTTTT
CASSPPGQVSTGELFF
>NA|TRBJ2-1|TRBV5-6|TRBD1
TGTGCCAGCAGCTTGGGCGACAGGGGATTGAATGAGCAGTTCTTC
CASSLGDRGLNEQFF
>NA|TRBJ1-6|TRBV27|NA
TGTGCCAGCACCCCGGGGCCAGGGGCCTATTCACCCCTCCACTTT
CASTPGPGAYSPLHF
>NA|TRBJ2-5|TRBV7-2|TRBD2
TGTGCCAGCAGCTTAGGCGGGGGGGTACAAGAGACCCAGTACTTC
CASSLGGGVQETQYF
>NA|TRBJ2-5|TRBV5-4|NA
TGTGCCAGCAGCTGGGGGCCAGAGACCCAGTACTTC
CASSWGPETQYF
>NA|TRBJ1-6|TRBV19|NA
TGTGCTTCGGACAACGGATATAATTCACCCCTCCACTTT
CASDNGYNSPLHF
>NA|TRBJ2-2|TRBV29-1|TRBD1
TGCAGCGTCGTTGACAGGGGAGGCGGGGAGCTGTTTTTT
CSVVDRGGGELFF
>NA|TRBJ1-5|TRBV7-6|NA
TGTGCCAGCAGCTTAGAACTGGGTGTAGAACAGCATTTT
CASSLELGVEQHF
>NA|TRBJ2-7|TRBV29-1|NA
TGCAGCGTTGTCGTGGTCCCCAGACTCGCTCAGTACGAGCAGTACTTC
CSVVVVPRLAQYEQYF
>few|TRBJ2-7|TRBV29-1|NA
TGCAGCGTTGAAGCGGGCAGGGACTCCTACGAGCAGTACTTC
CSVEAGRDSYEQYF
>few|TRBJ1-5|TRBV4-1|NA
TGCGCCAGCAGTCCCCGACAGGACAATCAGCCCCAGCATTTT
CASSPRQDNQPQHF
>NA|TRBJ2-7|TRBV27|TRBD1
TGTGCCAGCAGTTTAGGGCAGGGGGTCGGCGAGCAGTACTTC
CASSLGQGVGEQYF
>once|TRBJ2-5|TRBV11-2|NA
TGTGCCAGCAGCTTCTCTGAGACCCAGTACTTC
CASSFSETQYF
>NA|TRBJ2-3|TRBV7-9|NA
TGTGCCAGCAGCCCACACCGGGGAGATACGCAGTATTTT
CASSPHRGDTQYF
>NA|TRBJ2-7|TRBV5-1|TRBD1
TGCGCCAGCAGCCCGGGACAGGGCGAGCAGTACTTC
CASSPGQGEQYF
>NA|TRBJ2-1|TRBV5-6|NA
TGTGCCAGCAGCTTGGTAGTAGGGGTCAATGAGCAGTTCTTC
CASSLVVGVNEQFF
>NA|TRBJ2-7|TRBV4-2|TRBD2
TGTGCCAGCAGCCAAGATTTAAGCGGGGGGGGATACGAGCAGTACTTC
CASSQDLSGGGYEQYF
>NA|TRBJ2-5|TRBV27|NA
TGTGCCAGCAGGCGAAACAGGGGAGGGAAAGAGACCCAGTACTTC
CASRRNRGGKETQYF
>NA|TRBJ1-4|TRBV5-1|NA
TGCGCCAGCAGCCAGCTTAATGAAAAACTGTTTTTT
CASSQLNEKLFF
>NA|TRBJ2-3|TRBV6-5|NA
TGTGCCAGCAGTTACTCGACAGGAGCAGATACGCAGTATTTT
CASSYSTGADTQYF
>NA|TRBJ2-5|TRBV6-5|NA
TGTGCCAGCAGCTTTGGAGAGACCCAGTACTTC
CASSFGETQYF
>few|TRBJ2-7|TRBV29-1|TRBD1
TGCAGCGTGACCGGGACAGGGCGGTACGAGCAGTACTTC
CSVTGTGRYEQYF
>once|TRBJ2-2|TRBV5-6|TRBD2
TGTGCCAGCAGCTTGGAACTAGCGGGACCCACCGGGGAGCTGTTTTTT
CASSLELAGPTGELFF
>NA|TRBJ2-5|TRBV30|TRBD1
TGTGCCTGGAGATACAGGGGCCAAGAGACCCAGTACTTC
CAWRYRGQETQYF
>NA|TRBJ2-7|TRBV13|NA
TGTGCCAGCAGCCCCACAGACGTCGACCAGACAAGGTACGAGCAGTACTTC
CASSPTDVDQTRYEQYF
>NA|TRBJ1-1|TRBV28|NA
TGTGCCAGCAGTTTGGGAAAGGGCTGGGACACTGAAGCTTTCTTT
CASSLGKGWDTEAFF
>NA|TRBJ2-6|TRBV15|NA
TGTGCCACCAGAGGGTCTGGGGCCAACGTCCTGACTTTC
CATRGSGANVLTF
>NA|TRBJ2-1|TRBV13|TRBD2
TGTGCCAGCAGCTTAGGCAGAACGGGGGGACTAGCTGAGCAGTTCTTC
CASSLGRTGGLAEQFF
>NA|TRBJ1-6|TRBV11-2|TRBD1
TGTGCCAGCAGCCCACTAGGACAGGGGGCGAGGGGGGATAATTCACCCCTCCACTTT
CASSPLGQGARGDNSPLHF
>NA|TRBJ2-5|TRBV6-5|NA
TGTGCCGCACGGAGGGGGCTAATCGAGACCCAGTACTTC
CAARRGLIETQYF
>NA|TRBJ1-2|TRBV7-9|NA
TGTGCCAGCAGCTTAGCGGACCTATGGGGCAACTATGGCTACACCTTC
CASSLADLWGNYGYTF
>NA|TRBJ2-5|TRBV27|TRBD1
TGTGCCAGCAGTGTAACAGGGGGCGCTTATCAAGAGACCCAGTACTTC
CASSVTGGAYQETQYF
>NA|TRBJ2-1|TRBV12-5|NA
TGTGCTAGTGGTTTCCTCGGGAGCTACAATGAGCAGTTCTTC
CASGFLGSYNEQFF
>once|TRBJ2-5|TRBV7-8|NA
TGTGCCAGCAGCTTAGCACCTGGGACTTTGGAGACCCAGTACTTC
CASSLAPGTLETQYF
>NA|TRBJ2-7|TRBV7-8|NA
TGTGCCAGCAGCCCTGACAGAGACGAGCAGTACTTC
CASSPDRDEQYF
>NA|TRBJ2-7|TRBV27|TRBD2
TGTGCCAGCAGTTTATCTAGCGGGGGTTACGAGCAGTACTTC
CASSLSSGGYEQYF